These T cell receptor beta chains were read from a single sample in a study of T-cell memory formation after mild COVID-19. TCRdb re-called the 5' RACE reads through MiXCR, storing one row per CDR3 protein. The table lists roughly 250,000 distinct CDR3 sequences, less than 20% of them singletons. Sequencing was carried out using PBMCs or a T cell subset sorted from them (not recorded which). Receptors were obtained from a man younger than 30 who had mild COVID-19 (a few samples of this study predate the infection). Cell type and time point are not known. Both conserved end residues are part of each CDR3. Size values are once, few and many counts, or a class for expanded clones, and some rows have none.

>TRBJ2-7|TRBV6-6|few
CASSTQYEQYF
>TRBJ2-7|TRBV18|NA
CASSPGQGVVYEQYF
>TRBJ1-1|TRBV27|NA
CASSLIERWDRAAEAFF
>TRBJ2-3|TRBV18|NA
CASSPPMGGVTDTQYF
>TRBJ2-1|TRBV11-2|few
CASSSQKAGTTYNEQFF
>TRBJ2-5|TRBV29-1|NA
CSVEVLTGVETQYF
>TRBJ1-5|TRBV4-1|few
CASSGGGWGNQPQHF
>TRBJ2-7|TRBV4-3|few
CASSHGTGREQYF
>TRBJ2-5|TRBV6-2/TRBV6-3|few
CASSMGSAGGPATQYF
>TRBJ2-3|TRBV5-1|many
CASSLGVTSTDTQYF
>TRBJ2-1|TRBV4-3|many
CASSPRLAGYNEQFF
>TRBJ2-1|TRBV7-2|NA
CASSLGPRSGGGEQFF
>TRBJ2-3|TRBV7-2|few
CASSLDGQGAQYF
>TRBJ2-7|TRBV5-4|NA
CASSYDGLAGEQYF
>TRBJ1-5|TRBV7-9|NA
CASSPSQGQPQHF
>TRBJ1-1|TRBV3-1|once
CASSPAGRLAFF
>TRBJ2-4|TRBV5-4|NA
CASSFTRAKNIQYF
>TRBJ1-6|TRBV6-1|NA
CASSEQRVNSPLHF
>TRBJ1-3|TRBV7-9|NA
CASSLQGAAGNTIYF
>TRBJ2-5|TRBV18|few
CASSPEGKTQYF
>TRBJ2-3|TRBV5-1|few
CASLRTTGADTQYF
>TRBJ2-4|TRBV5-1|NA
CASSPSTGGLDIQYF
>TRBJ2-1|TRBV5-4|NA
CASSSSSGGANEQFF
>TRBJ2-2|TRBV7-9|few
CASSPSRVYAAGELFF
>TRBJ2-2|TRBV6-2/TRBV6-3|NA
CASSLQQGTGELFF
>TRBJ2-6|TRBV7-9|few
CASSPPGNGANVLTF
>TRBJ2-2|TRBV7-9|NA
CATKATGVTGELFF
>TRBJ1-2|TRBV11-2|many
CASSLVSPYGYTF
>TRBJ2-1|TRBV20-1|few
CSAPPRTGRNEQFF
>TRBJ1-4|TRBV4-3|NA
CASSQRARGDEKLFF
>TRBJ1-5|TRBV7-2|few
CASSDTTGGLPQHF
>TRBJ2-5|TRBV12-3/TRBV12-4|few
CASSFIVGGLAGEETQYF
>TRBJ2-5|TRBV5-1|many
CASSLSVSQETQYF